The 19 T cell receptor beta chains reported below all come from one sample, sequenced in a study of cytomegalovirus exposure and HLA in healthy donors. Using immunoSEQ multiplex PCR, the repertoire was profiled, and TCRdb retains in-frame clones only, with some absent. The table has approximately 98,000 clones, 95% seen once; the top ten hold roughly 0.66%. Material: PBMCs. Receptor source: a woman younger than 30 in good health and CMV-seronegative.

The chain recombines TRBV6-4 with TRBJ2-2; 12 nucleotides agree with TRBD2. The junction had 1 base not matched to a gene; V was cut back by 5 bases and J by 0 bases. This CDR3 contains 16 residues. Looked up from germline, CDR1 is MRHNA and CDR2 is SNTAGT. CDR3 protein: CASSPSGGANTGELFF. The CDR3, as DNA: TGTGCCAGCAGTCCTAGCGGGGGGGCGAACACCGGGGAGCTGTTTTTT.

The rearrangement links TRBV4-1 to TRBJ1-1, with 8 bases fitting TRBD1. Looked up from germline, CDR1 is MGHRA and CDR2 is YSYEKL. V trimming: 1 base; J trimming: 8 bases; junction bases outside the gene matches: 3. The CDR3 is made up of 13 amino acids. CDR3 sequence reads: CASSQVTGDEAFF. DNA of the CDR3: TGCGCCAGCAGCCAAGTGACAGGGGACGAAGCTTTCTTT.

The chain carries TRBV28 and TRBJ2-7; possibly TRBD2 for D (6 bases). Germline V gene lookup returns CDR1 MDHEN and CDR2 SYDVKM. Trimming shortened V by 1 base and J by 5 bases, and 12 bases separated the two germline ends. There are 14 residues in the CDR3. CDR3 DNA sequence: TGTGCCAGCAGTTTATTCGGCGGGGCCCACGAGCAGTACTTC. It encodes CASSLFGGAHEQYF.

The chain joins TRBV19 to TRBJ2-1, with TRBD1 matching 10 bases. In germline, CDR1 is LNHDA, CDR2 SQIVND (reference sequence). This CDR3 region has 16 residues. Trimming removed 5 bases from V and 8 bases from J; junction bases left unmatched: 12. CDR3 amino acids: CASSSRRDRGTYEQFF. The CDR3 bases are TGTGCCAGTAGTTCCCGCCGGGACAGGGGAACGTATGAGCAGTTCTTC. Full variable domain (remainder filled in from reference TRBV19 and TRBJ2-1): DGGITQSPKYLFRKEGQNVTLSCEQNLNHDAMYWYRQDPGQGLRLIYYSQIVNDFQKGDIAEGYSVSREKKESFPLTVTSAQKNPTAFYLCASSSRRDRGTYEQFFGPGTRLTVL.

J is TRBJ2-1 and V is TRBV5-6; TRBD2 is a possible D gene (5 bases). Germline V lookup: CDR1 SGHDT, CDR2 YYEEEE. The V gene lost 1 base and the J gene lost 8 bases, with 25 bases spanning the gap. The CDR3 is 18 amino acids. In DNA form, the CDR3 reads TGTGCCAGCAGCTTGCCCCCTCCGAGGACCCTAGAGGGAGATGAGCAGTTCTTC. This gives the protein CASSLPPPRTLEGDEQFF.

The chain combines TRBV4-3 with TRBJ1-3; no clear D gene. There are 17 residues in the CDR3. Trimming cost V 2 bases and J 0 bases, with 14 bases left between them. Germline V gives CDR1 LGHNA, CDR2 YSLEER. DNA for the CDR3: TGCGCCAGCAGCCAATTTACAGAGACTAGCTCTGGAAACACCATATATTTT. It is translated as CASSQFTETSSGNTIYF.

The V call is TRBV27, the J call TRBJ2-7, with 7 bases matching TRBD1. Germline lookup yields CDR1 MNHEY and CDR2 SMNVEV (reference sequence). This CDR3 has 15 amino acids. After removal of 5 bases from V and 3 bases from J, the junction contained 10 bases not matched to a gene. The CDR3 DNA reads as TGTGCCAGCAGTCTCTCACAGGGGATGGGCTACGAGCAGTACTTC. This codes for CASSLSQGMGYEQYF.

The genes are TRBV5-8 and TRBJ1-4; D not certain. Germline V gene lookup returns CDR1 SGHTS and CDR2 YDEGEE. The CDR3 loop spans 15 amino acids. V was shortened by 3 bases and J by 11 bases, with 20 bases between the two germline ends. CDR3: CASSSNQVVGDKLFF. The CDR3 region has the DNA TGTGCCAGCAGCTCGAATCAAGTGGTAGGAGATAAACTGTTTTTT. Supplemented by reference TRBV5-8 and TRBJ1-4, the full variable domain reads EAGVTQSPTHLIKTRGQQATLRCSPISGHTSVYWYQQALGLGLQFLLWYDEGEERNRGNFPPRFSGRQFPNYSSELNVNALELEDSALYLCASSSNQVVGDKLFFGSGTQLSVL.

The CDR3 loop is CASSYGLAAEQYF. The CDR3 DNA reads TGTGCCAGCAGTTACGGGCTAGCCGCCGAGCAGTACTTC. The chain recombines TRBV6-5 with TRBJ2-7, with TRBD2 as a possible D gene (5 bases). Trimming took off 2 bases at V and 6 bases at J, with 11 bases between the two ends. Looked up from germline, CDR1 is MNHEY and CDR2 is SVGAGI. The CDR3 is 13 residues long.

This clone came up once. V is TRBV28 and J is TRBJ1-1; no definite D call. CDR1 and CDR2 from the germline V gene are MDHEN and SYDVKM. The CDR3 has 13 amino acids. V was clipped by 4 bases and J by 1 base, with 7 bases between them. The CDR3 spells CASSSGKNTEAFF. The DNA for the CDR3 is TGTGCCAGCAGTTCGGGGAAGAACACTGAAGCTTTCTTT.

V and J are TRBV7-9 and TRBJ2-3; maybe TRBD2 (5 bases). This CDR3 region has 18 residues. Germline V gene sequence: CDR1 SEHNR, CDR2 FQNEAQ (reference sequence). Trimming shortened V by 3 bases and J by 2 bases, and 21 bases separated the two germline ends. CDR3 coding DNA: TGTGCCAGCAGCTTTTTCGGCACTAGTTCACTACTCACAGATACGCAGTATTTT. Translation gives CASSFFGTSSLLTDTQYF.

The rearrangement uses TRBV7-3 and TRBJ2-1; TRBD1 might be the D (5 bases). The CDR3 is made up of 14 amino acids. Germline V gene sequence: CDR1 SGHTA, CDR2 FQGTGA. Deletions cut 2 bases from V and 5 bases from J, with 10 bases between. CDR3 residues: CASSLGQGNNEQFF. In DNA, the CDR3 is TGTGCCAGCAGCTTAGGGCAGGGTAACAATGAGCAGTTCTTC.

The chain couples TRBV7-9 to TRBJ1-1; D gene uncertain. V was clipped by 5 bases and J by 1 base, with 11 bases between them. Looked up from germline, CDR1 is SEHNR and CDR2 is FQNEAQ (reference sequence). The CDR3 extends over 14 amino acids. This chain's CDR3 is CASSHHQENTEAFF. Here the CDR3 DNA reads TGTGCCAGCAGCCATCATCAGGAGAACACTGAAGCTTTCTTT.

The chain joins TRBV7-9 to TRBJ2-1; D is unresolved. The germline CDR1 and CDR2 sequences are SEHNR and FQNEAQ (reference sequence). This CDR3 comprises 14 residues. V lost 7 bases to trimming and J lost 5 bases, with 15 bases between them. The CDR3, as DNA: TGTGCCAGCACCCCGCCTCTTCCAGACAATGAGCAGTTCTTC. This encodes CASTPPLPDNEQFF.

The V gene is TRBV7-2, the J gene TRBJ1-1, with TRBD1 as a possible D gene (5 bases). Germline V gene data show CDR1 as SGHTA and CDR2 as FQGNSA. Trimming removed 3 bases from V and 4 bases from J, with 9 bases in between. The CDR3 loop spans 13 amino acids. Written as DNA, the CDR3 is TGTGCCAGCAGCTTCTTAAGGGGCACTGAAGCTTTCTTT. Protein product: CASSFLRGTEAFF. Together with reference TRBV7-2 and TRBJ1-1, the CDR3 gives the full variable domain: GAGVSQSPSNKVTEKGKDVELRCDPISGHTALYWYRQSLGQGLEFLIYFQGNSAPDKSGLPSDRFSAERTGGSVSTLTIQRTQQEDSAVYLCASSFLRGTEAFFGQGTRLTVV.

This clone was counted a few times. The CDR3 loop reads CASSESRTGGTAPLHF. In DNA, the CDR3 is TGTGCCAGCAGTGAATCCCGGACAGGGGGCACGGCACCCCTCCACTTT. V gene TRBV25-1 combines with J gene TRBJ1-6; 11 bases are shared with TRBD1. Germline loops: CDR1 MGHDK, CDR2 SYGVNS. This CDR3 spans 16 amino acids. V lost 1 base, J lost 11 bases, and 7 bases stayed unmatched. Using reference TRBV25-1 and TRBJ1-6 for the parts outside the CDR3, the full variable domain is EADIYQTPRYLVIGTGKKITLECSQTMGHDKMYWYQQDPGMELHLIHYSYGVNSTEKGDLSSESTVSRIRTEHFPLTLESARPSHTSQYLCASSESRTGGTAPLHFGNGTRLTVT.

CDR3 in DNA: TGCAGTGCTCAGTTGAACACTGAAGCTTTCTTT. Translating gives CSAQLNTEAFF. The chain couples TRBV20-1 to TRBJ1-1; D gene unclear. The germline gives CDR1 DFQATT, CDR2 SNEGSKA (reference sequence). Trimming cost V 5 bases and J 0 bases, with 4 bases left between them. The CDR3 is 11 residues long.

V gene TRBV5-8 combines with J gene TRBJ2-7, with D perhaps TRBD1 (5 bases). The CDR3 has 11 amino acids. The germline V gene has CDR1 SGHTS and CDR2 YDEGEE. The V end lost 7 bases, the J end lost 2 bases, and 7 bases lay between the germline ends. The CDR3 DNA follows: TGTGCCAGCTCAGGGACCTACGAGCAGTACTTC. This sequence encodes CASSGTYEQYF.

The chain links TRBV19 to TRBJ1-2, with TRBD1 matching 9 bases. This CDR3 contains 14 residues. Germline assignment: CDR1 LNHDA and CDR2 SQIVND (reference sequence). The V gene end was trimmed by 2 bases and the J gene end by 7 bases; junction bases not matched to a gene: 5. The CDR3 DNA reads TGTGCCAGTAGTATAACGGGACAGGGAAGTGGCTACACCTTC. Protein product: CASSITGQGSGYTF.